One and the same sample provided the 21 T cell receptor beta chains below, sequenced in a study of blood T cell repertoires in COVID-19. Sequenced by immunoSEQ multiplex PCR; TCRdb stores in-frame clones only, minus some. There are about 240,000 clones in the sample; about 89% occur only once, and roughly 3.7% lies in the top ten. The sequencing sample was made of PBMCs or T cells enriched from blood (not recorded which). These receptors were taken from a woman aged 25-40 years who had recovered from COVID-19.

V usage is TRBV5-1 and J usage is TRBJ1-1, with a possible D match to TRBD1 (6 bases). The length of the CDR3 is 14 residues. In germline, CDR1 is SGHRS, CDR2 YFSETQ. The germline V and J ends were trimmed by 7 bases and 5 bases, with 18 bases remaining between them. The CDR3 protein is CASSRQDRGTEAFF. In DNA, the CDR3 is TGCGCCAGCTCTCGACAGGACCGCGGAACTGAAGCTTTCTTT.

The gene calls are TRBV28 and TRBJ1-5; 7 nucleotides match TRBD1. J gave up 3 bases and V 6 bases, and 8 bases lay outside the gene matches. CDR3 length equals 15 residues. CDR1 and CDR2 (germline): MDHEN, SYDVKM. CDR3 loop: CASSQTGELNQPQHF. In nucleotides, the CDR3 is TGTGCCAGCAGCCAAACAGGGGAGCTCAATCAGCCCCAGCATTTT.

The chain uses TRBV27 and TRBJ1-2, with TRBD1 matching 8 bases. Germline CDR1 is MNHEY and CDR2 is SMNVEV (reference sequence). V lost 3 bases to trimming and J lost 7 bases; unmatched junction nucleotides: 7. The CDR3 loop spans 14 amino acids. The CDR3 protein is CASSFQGAAGGYTF. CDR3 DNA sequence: TGTGCCAGCAGTTTTCAGGGGGCAGCGGGTGGCTACACCTTC.

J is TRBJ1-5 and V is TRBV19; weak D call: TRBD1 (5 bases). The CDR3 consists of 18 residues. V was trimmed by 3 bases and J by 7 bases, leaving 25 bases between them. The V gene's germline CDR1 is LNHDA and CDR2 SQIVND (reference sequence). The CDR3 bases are TGTGCCAGTAGTATGGCTATTCGATCCGGGGGTTACAACCAGCCCCAGCATTTT. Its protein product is CASSMAIRSGGYNQPQHF. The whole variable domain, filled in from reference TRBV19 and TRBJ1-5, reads DGGITQSPKYLFRKEGQNVTLSCEQNLNHDAMYWYRQDPGQGLRLIYYSQIVNDFQKGDIAEGYSVSREKKESFPLTVTSAQKNPTAFYLCASSMAIRSGGYNQPQHFGDGTRLSIL.

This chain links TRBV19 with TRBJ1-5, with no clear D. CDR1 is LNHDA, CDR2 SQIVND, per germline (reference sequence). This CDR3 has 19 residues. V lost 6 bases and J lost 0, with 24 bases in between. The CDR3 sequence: CASSLLSGIGRISNQPQHF. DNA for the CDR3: TGTGCCAGTAGCCTTCTCAGCGGGATTGGTAGGATTAGCAATCAGCCCCAGCATTTT.

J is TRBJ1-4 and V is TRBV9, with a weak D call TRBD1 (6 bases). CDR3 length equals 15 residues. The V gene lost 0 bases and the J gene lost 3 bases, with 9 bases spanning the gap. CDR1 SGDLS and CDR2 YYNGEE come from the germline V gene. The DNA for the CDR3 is TGTGCCAGCAGCGTAGAAGGGGGTGCTAATGAAAAACTGTTTTTT. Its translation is CASSVEGGANEKLFF.

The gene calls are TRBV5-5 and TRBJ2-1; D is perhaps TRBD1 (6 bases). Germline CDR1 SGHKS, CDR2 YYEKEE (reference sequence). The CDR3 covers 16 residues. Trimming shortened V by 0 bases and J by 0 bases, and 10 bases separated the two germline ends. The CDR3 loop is CASSLAWDTSYNEQFF. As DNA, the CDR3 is TGTGCCAGCAGCTTGGCCTGGGACACCTCCTACAATGAGCAGTTCTTC.

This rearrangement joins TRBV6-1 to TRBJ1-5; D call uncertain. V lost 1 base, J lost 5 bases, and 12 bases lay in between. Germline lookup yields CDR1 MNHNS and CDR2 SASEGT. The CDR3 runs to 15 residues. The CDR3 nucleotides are TGTGCCAGCAGTGAAGACGTGGACGGGGATCAGCCCCAGCATTTT. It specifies CASSEDVDGDQPQHF.

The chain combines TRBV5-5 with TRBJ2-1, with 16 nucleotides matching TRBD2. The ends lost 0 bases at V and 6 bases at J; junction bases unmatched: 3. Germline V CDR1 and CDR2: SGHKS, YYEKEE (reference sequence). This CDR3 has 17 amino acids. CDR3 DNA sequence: TGTGCCAGCAGCTTGGAGGGACTAGCGGGAGGGTTCAATGAGCAGTTCTTC. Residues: CASSLEGLAGGFNEQFF.

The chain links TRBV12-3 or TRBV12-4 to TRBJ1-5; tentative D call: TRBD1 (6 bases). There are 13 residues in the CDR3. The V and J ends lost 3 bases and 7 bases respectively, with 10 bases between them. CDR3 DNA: TGTGCCAGCAGTTTGGGGGCAAGACAGCCCCAGCATTTT. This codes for CASSLGARQPQHF.

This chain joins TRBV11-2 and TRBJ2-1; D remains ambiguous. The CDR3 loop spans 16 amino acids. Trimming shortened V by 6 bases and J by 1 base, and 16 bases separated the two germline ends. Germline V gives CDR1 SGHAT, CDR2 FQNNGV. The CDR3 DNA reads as TGTGCCAGCAGGTCAGAAGGCGGAGAGTCCTACAATGAGCAGTTCTTC. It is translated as CASRSEGGESYNEQFF.

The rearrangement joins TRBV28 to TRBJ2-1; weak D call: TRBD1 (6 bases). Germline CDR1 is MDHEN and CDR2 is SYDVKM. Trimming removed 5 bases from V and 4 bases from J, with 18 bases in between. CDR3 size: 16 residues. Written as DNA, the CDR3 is TGTGCCAGCAGTCATTCGGCAGGGGTCGGATACAATGAGCAGTTCTTC. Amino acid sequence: CASSHSAGVGYNEQFF.

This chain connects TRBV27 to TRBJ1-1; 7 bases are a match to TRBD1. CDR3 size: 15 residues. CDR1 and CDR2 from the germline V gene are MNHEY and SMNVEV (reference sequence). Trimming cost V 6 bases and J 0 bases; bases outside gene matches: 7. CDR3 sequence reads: CASSKTGQMNTEAFF. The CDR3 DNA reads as TGTGCCAGCAGCAAGACGGGACAGATGAACACTGAAGCTTTCTTT.

CDR3 amino acids: CASSWSDSGNTIYF. The CDR3 DNA reads as TGCGCCAGCAGCTGGTCAGACTCTGGAAACACCATATATTTT. This chain joins TRBV5-1 and TRBJ1-3; D is unresolved. The germline V gene encodes CDR1 SGHRS and CDR2 YFSETQ. V lost 3 bases and J lost 0, with 7 bases in between. This CDR3 contains 14 residues.

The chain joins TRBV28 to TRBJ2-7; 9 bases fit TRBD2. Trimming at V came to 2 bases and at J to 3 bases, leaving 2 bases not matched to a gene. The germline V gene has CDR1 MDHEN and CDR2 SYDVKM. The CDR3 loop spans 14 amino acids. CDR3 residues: CASSLEREVYEQYF. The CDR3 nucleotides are TGTGCCAGCAGTTTAGAGCGGGAGGTCTACGAGCAGTACTTC. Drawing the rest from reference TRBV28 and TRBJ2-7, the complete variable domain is DVKVTQSSRYLVKRTGEKVFLECVQDMDHENMFWYRQDPGLGLRLIYFSYDVKMKEKGDIPEGYSVSREKKERFSLILESASTNQTSMYLCASSLEREVYEQYFGPGTRLTVT.

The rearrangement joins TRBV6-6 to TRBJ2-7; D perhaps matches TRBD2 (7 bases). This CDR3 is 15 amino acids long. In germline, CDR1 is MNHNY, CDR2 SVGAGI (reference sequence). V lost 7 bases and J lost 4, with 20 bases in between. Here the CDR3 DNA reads TGTGCCAGCACTCCCTCGGCAGGGGAGGGGTACGAGCAGTACTTC. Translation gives CASTPSAGEGYEQYF.

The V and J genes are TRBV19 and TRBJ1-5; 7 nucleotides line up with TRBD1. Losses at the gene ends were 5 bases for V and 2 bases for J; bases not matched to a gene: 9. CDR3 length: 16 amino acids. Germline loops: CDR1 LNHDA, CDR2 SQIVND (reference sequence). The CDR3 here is CASSPGDRDRNQPQHF. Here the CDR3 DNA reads TGTGCCAGTAGTCCGGGAGACAGGGATCGCAATCAGCCCCAGCATTTT. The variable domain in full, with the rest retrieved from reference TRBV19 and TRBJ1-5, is DGGITQSPKYLFRKEGQNVTLSCEQNLNHDAMYWYRQDPGQGLRLIYYSQIVNDFQKGDIAEGYSVSREKKESFPLTVTSAQKNPTAFYLCASSPGDRDRNQPQHFGDGTRLSIL.

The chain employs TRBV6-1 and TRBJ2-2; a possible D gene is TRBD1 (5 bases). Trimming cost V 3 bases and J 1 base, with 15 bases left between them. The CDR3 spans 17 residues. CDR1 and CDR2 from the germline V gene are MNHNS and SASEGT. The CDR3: CASSDLWGRGNTGELFF. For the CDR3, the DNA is TGTGCCAGCAGTGATTTGTGGGGAAGGGGGAACACCGGGGAGCTGTTTTTT.

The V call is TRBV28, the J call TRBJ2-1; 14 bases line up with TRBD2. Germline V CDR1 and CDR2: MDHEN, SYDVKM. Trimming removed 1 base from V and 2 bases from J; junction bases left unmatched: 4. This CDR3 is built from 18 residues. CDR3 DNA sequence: TGTGCCAGCAGTTTATTGGGACTAGCGGGAGTACCCTACAATGAGCAGTTCTTC. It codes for CASSLLGLAGVPYNEQFF. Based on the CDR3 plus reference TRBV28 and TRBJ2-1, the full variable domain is DVKVTQSSRYLVKRTGEKVFLECVQDMDHENMFWYRQDPGLGLRLIYFSYDVKMKEKGDIPEGYSVSREKKERFSLILESASTNQTSMYLCASSLLGLAGVPYNEQFFGPGTRLTVL.

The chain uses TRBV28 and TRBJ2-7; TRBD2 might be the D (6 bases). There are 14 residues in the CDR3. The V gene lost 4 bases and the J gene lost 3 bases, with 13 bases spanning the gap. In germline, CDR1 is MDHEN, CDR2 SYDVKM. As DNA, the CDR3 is TGTGCCAGCAGTTGGAGGGGAATACTCTACGAGCAGTACTTC. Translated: CASSWRGILYEQYF.

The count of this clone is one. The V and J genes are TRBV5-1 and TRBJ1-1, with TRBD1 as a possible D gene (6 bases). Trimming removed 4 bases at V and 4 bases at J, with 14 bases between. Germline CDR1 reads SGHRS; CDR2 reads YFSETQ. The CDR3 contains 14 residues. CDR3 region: CASSTGSVSTEAFF. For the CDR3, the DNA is TGCGCCAGCAGCACAGGGAGCGTGAGCACTGAAGCTTTCTTT. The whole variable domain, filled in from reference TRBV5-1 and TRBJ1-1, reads KAGVTQTPRYLIKTRGQQVTLSCSPISGHRSVSWYQQTPGQGLQFLFEYFSETQRNKGNFPGRFSGRQFSNSRSEMNVSTLELGDSALYLCASSTGSVSTEAFFGQGTRLTVV.